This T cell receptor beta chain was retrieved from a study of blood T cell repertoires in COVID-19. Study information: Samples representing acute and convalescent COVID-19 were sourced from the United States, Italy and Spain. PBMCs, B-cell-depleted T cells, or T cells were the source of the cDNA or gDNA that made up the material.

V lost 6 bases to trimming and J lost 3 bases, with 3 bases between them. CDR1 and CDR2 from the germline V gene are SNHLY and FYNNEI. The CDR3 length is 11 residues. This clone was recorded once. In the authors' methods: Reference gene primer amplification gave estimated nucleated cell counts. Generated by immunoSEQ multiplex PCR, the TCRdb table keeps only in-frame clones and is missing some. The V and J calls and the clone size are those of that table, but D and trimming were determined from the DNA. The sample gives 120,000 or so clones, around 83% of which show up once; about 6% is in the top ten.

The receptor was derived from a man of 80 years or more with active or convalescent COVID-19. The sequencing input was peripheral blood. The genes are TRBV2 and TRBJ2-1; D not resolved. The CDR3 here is CASSLYNEQFF. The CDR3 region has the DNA TGTGCCAGCAGCCTCTACAATGAGCAGTTCTTC.